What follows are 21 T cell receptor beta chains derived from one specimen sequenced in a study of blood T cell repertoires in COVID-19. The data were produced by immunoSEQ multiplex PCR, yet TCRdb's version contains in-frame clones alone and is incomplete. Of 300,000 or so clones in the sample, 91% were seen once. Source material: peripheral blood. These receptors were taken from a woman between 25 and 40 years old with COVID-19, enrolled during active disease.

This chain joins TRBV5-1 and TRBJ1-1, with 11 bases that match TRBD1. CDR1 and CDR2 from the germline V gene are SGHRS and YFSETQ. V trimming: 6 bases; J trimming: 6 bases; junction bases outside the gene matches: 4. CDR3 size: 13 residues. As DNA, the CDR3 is TGCGCCAGCAAGGGACAGGGGGAGGCTGAAGCTTTCTTT. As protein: CASKGQGEAEAFF.

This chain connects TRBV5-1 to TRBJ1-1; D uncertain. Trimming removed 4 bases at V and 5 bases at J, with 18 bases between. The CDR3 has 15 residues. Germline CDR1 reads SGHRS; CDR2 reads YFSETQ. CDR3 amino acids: CASSQGKDSGTEAFF. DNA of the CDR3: TGCGCCAGCAGCCAAGGGAAGGATAGCGGGACTGAAGCTTTCTTT.

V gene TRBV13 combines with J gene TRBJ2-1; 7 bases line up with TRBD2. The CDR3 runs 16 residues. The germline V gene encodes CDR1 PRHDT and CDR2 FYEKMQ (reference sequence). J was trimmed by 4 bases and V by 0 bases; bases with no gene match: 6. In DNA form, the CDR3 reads TGTGCCAGCAGCTTAGGCAGGACTAGAATTTACAATGAGCAGTTCTTC. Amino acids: CASSLGRTRIYNEQFF.

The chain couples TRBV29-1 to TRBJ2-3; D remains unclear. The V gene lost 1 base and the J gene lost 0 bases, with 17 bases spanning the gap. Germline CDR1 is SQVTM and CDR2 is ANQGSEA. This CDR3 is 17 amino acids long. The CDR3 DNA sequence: TGCAGCGTTGAAGTCGGGTCCGCTTACTCTAGCACAGATACGCAGTATTTT. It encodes CSVEVGSAYSSTDTQYF.

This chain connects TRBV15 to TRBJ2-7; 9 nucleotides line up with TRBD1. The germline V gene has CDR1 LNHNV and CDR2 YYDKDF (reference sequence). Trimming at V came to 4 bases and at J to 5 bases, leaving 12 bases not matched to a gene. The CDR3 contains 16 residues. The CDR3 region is CATSTVPGTGNDEQYF. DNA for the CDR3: TGTGCCACCAGCACTGTTCCCGGGACAGGGAACGACGAGCAGTACTTC.

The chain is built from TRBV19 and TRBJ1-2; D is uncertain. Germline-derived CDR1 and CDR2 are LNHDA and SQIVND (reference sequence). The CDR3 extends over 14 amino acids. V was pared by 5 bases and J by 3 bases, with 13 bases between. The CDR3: CASSLPGSYYGYTF. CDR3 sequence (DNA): TGTGCCAGTAGTTTACCGGGATCCTACTATGGCTACACCTTC.

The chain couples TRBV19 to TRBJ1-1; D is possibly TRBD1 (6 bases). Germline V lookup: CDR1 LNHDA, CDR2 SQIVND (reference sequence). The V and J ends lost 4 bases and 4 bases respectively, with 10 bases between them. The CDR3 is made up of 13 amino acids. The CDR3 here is CASSRDIGTEAFF. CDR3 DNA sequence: TGTGCCAGTAGTAGGGACATAGGCACTGAAGCTTTCTTT.

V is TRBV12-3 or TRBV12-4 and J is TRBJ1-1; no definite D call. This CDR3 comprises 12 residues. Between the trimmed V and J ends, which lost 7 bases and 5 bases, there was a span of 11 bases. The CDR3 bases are TGTGCCAGCACTACGGGATCGACTGAAGCTTTCTTT. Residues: CASTTGSTEAFF.

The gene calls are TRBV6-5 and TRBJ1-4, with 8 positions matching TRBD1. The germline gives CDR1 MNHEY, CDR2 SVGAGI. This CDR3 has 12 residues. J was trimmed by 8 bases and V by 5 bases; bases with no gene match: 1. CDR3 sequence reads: CASSRQGEKLFF. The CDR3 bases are TGTGCCAGCAGTCGACAGGGGGAAAAACTGTTTTTT.

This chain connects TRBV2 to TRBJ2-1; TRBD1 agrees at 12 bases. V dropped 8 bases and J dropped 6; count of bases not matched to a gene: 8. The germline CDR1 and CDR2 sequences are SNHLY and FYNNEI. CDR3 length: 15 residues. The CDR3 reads CASLWGTGGFNEQFF. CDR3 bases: TGTGCCAGCCTTTGGGGGACAGGGGGCTTCAATGAGCAGTTCTTC.

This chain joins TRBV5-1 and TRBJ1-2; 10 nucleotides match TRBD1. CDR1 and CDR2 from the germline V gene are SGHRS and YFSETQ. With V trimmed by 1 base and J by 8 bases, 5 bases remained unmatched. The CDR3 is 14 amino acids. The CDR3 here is CASSLRDRGEGYTF. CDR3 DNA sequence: TGCGCCAGCAGCTTGAGGGACAGGGGTGAGGGCTACACCTTC.

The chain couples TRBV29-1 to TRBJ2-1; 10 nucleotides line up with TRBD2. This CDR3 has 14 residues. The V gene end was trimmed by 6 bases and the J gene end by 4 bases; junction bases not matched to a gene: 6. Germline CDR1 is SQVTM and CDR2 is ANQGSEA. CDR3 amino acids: CSVDILAGYNEQFF. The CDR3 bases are TGCAGCGTCGATATACTAGCGGGGTACAATGAGCAGTTCTTC.

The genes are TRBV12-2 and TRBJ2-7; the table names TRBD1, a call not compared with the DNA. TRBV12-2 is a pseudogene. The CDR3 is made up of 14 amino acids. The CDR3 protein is CASRSGTAPYEQYF. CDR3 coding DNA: TGTGCAAGTCGCTCCGGGACAGCACCCTACGAGCAGTACTTC.

The CDR3 DNA is TGTGCCAGCTCACAATCTAGCGGATCCTACAATGAGCAGTTCTTC. Protein product: CASSQSSGSYNEQFF. The chain joins TRBV18 to TRBJ2-1, with 7 nucleotides matching TRBD2. The CDR3 runs to 15 residues. J was trimmed by 1 base and V by 4 bases; bases with no gene match: 4. Germline values: CDR1 KGHSH, CDR2 LQKENI.

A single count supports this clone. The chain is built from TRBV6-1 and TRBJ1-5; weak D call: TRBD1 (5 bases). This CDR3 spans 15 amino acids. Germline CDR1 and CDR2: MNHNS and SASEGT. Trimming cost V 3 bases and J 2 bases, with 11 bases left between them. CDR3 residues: CASSDVRVGNQPQHF. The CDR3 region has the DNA TGTGCCAGCAGTGACGTCAGGGTTGGCAATCAGCCCCAGCATTTT.

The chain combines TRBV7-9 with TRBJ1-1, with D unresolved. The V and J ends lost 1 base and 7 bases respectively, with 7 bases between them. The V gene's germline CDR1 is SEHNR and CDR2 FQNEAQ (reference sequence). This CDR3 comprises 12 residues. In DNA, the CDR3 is TGTGCCAGCAGCTTAGTACCGGTTGAAGCTTTCTTT. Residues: CASSLVPVEAFF.

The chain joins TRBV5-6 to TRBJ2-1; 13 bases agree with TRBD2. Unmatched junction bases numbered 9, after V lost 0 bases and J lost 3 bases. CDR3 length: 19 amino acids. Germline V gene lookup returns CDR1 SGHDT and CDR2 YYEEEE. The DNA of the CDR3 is TGTGCCAGCAGCTTGGCCATTAAACTAGCGGGAGGGAGCTACAATGAGCAGTTCTTC. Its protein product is CASSLAIKLAGGSYNEQFF. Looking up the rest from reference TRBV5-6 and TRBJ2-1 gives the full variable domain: DAGVTQSPTHLIKTRGQQVTLRCSPKSGHDTVSWYQQALGQGPQFIFQYYEEEERQRGNFPDRFSGHQFPNYSSELNVNALLLGDSALYLCASSLAIKLAGGSYNEQFFGPGTRLTVL.

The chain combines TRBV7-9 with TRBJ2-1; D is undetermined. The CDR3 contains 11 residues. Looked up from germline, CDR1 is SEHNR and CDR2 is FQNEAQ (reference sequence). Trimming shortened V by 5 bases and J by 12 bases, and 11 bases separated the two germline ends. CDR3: CASSGDWLQFF. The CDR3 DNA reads TGTGCCAGCAGCGGTGACTGGTTGCAGTTCTTC.

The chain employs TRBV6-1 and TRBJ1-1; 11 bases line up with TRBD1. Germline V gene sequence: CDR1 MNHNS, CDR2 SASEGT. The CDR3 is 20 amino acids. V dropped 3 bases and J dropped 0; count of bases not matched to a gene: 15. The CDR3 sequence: CASSEKLRDRGIKMNTEAFF. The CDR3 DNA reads TGTGCCAGCAGTGAGAAACTCCGGGACAGGGGGATAAAAATGAACACTGAAGCTTTCTTT.

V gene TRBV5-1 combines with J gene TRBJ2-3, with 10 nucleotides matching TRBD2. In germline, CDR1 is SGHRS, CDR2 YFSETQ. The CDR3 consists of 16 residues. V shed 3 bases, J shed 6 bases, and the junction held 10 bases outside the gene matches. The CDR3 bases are TGCGCCAGCAGCTATATGTCTAGCGGGAGTGTGGATACGCAGTATTTT. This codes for CASSYMSSGSVDTQYF.

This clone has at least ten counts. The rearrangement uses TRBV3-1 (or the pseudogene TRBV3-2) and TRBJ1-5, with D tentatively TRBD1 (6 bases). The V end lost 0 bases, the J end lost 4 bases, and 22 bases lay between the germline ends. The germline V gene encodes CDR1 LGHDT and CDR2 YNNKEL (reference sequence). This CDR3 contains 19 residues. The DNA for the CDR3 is TGTGCCAGCAGCCAAGATTCACAGGGCCCGTTTGGATGTAATCAGCCCCAGCATTTT. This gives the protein CASSQDSQGPFGCNQPQHF.